This T cell receptor (beta chain) was documented in a study of a mutant IDH1 vaccine in newly diagnosed glioma. Across the study: Patients were started on vaccination 4-6 weeks after radiotherapy alone, or with temozolomide cycles.

Time point described: week 23, last vaccination. Doses consisted of 300 ug of mutant IDH1 20-mer peptide each, paired with topical imiquimod. To note about this clone: Its antigen remains unidentified.

Repertoires were generated with immunoSEQ multiplex PCR, while TCRdb's copy carries only in-frame clones and drops some. The data show about 56,000 clones, 85% to 90% seen once. Per the germline V gene, CDR1 is SGHRS and CDR2 is YFSETQ. The CDR3 has 16 residues. Between the trimmed V and J ends, which lost 4 bases and 0 bases, there was a span of 16 bases. The specimen was PBMCs, collected from a glioma patient whose treatment included an IDH1 peptide vaccine. The source of this sequence is a man aged 35 to 55 with glioma. The chain links TRBV5-1 to TRBJ1-2; D gene unclear. DNA of the CDR3: TGCGCCAGCAGCCTGGAGGGTGGCAGGTCTAACTATGGCTACACCTTC. Its translation is CASSLEGGRSNYGYTF. The whole variable domain, remainder taken from reference TRBV5-1 and TRBJ1-2, is KAGVTQTPRYLIKTRGQQVTLSCSPISGHRSVSWYQQTPGQGLQFLFEYFSETQRNKGNFPGRFSGRQFSNSRSEMNVSTLELGDSALYLCASSLEGGRSNYGYTFGSGTRLTVV.